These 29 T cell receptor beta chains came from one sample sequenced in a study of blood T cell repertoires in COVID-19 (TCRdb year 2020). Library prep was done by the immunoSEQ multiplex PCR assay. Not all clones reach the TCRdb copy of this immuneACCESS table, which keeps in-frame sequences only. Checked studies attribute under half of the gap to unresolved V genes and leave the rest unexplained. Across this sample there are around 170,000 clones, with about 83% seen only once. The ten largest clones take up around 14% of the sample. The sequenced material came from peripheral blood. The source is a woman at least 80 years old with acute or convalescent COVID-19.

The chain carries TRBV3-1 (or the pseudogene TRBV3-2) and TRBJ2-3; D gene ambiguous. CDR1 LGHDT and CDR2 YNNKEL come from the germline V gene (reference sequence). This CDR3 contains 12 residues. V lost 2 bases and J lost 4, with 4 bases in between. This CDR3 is CASSQRADTQYF. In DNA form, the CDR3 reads TGTGCCAGCAGCCAACGGGCAGATACGCAGTATTTT.

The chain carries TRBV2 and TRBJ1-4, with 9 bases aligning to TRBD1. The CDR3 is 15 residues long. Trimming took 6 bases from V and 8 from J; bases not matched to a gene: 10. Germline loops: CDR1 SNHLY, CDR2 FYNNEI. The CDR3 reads CASSFRDRVAEKLFF. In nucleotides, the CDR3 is TGTGCCAGCAGCTTTAGGGACAGGGTGGCCGAAAAACTGTTTTTT.

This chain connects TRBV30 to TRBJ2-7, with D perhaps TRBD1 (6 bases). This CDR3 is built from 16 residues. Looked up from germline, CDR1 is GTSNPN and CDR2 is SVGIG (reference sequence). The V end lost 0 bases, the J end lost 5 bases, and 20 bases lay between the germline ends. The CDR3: CAWSVRKNRVPHEQYF. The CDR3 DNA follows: TGTGCCTGGAGTGTACGGAAGAACAGGGTCCCCCACGAGCAGTACTTC. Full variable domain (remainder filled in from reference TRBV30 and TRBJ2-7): SQTIHQWPATLVQPVGSPLSLECTVEGTSNPNLYWYRQAAGRGLQLLFYSVGIGQISSEVPQNLSASRPQDRQFILSSKKLLLSDSGFYLCAWSVRKNRVPHEQYFGPGTRLTVT.

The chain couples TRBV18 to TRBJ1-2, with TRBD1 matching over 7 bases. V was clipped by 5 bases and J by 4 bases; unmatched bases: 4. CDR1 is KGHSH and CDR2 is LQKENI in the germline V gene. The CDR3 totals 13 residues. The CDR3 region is CASSLQGSYGYTF. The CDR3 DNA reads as TGTGCCAGCTCATTACAGGGGAGCTATGGCTACACCTTC. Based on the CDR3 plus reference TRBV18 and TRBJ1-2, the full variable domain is NAGVMQNPRHLVRRRGQEARLRCSPMKGHSHVYWYRQLPEEGLKFMVYLQKENIIDESGMPKERFSAEFPKEGPSILRIQQVVRGDSAAYFCASSLQGSYGYTFGSGTRLTVV.

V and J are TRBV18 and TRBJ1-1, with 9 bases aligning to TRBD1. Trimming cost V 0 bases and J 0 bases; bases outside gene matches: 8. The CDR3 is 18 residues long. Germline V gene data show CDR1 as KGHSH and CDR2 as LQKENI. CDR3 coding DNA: TGTGCCAGCTCACCACCGGGACAGGGCGCGGTCATGAACACTGAAGCTTTCTTT. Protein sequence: CASSPPGQGAVMNTEAFF.

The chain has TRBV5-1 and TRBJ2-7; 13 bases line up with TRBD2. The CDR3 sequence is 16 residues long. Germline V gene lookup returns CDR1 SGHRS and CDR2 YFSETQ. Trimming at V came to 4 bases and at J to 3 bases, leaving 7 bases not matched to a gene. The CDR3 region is CASSPALAGGIYEQYF. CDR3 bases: TGCGCCAGCAGCCCCGCACTAGCGGGAGGGATCTACGAGCAGTACTTC.

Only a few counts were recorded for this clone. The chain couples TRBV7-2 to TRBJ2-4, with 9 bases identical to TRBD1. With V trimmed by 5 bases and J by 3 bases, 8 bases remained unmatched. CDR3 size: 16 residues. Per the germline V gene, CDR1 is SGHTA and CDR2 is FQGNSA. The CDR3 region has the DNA TGTGCCAGCAGCCTACAGGGGGCCGCGGGCAAAAACATTCAGTACTTC. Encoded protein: CASSLQGAAGKNIQYF. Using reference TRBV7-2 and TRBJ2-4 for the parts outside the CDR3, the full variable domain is GAGVSQSPSNKVTEKGKDVELRCDPISGHTALYWYRQSLGQGLEFLIYFQGNSAPDKSGLPSDRFSAERTGGSVSTLTIQRTQQEDSAVYLCASSLQGAAGKNIQYFGAGTRLSVL.

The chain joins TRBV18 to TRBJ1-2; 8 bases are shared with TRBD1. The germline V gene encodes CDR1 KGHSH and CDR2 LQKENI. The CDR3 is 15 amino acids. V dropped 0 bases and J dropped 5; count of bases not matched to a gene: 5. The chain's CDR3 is CASSPPSQGAYGYTF. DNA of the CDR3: TGTGCCAGCTCACCACCATCCCAGGGGGCATATGGCTACACCTTC.

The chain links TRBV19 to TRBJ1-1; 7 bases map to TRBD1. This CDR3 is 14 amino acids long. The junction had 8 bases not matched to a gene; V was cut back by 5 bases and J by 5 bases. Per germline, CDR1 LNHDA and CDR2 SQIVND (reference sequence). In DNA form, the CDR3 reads TGTGCCAGTAGTTCATCAACAGGGGAAACTGAAGCTTTCTTT. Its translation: CASSSSTGETEAFF.

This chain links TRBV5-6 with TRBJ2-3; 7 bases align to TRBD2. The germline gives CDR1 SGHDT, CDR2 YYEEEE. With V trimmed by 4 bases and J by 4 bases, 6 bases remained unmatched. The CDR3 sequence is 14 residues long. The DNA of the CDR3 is TGTGCCAGCAGCCCCGGGAGGCCTCCAGATACGCAGTATTTT. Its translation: CASSPGRPPDTQYF.

The CDR3 sequence: CASSQRRGQPQHF. The DNA for the CDR3 is TGTGCCAGCAGCCAACGGCGAGGACAGCCCCAGCATTTT. The rearrangement joins TRBV3-1 (or the pseudogene TRBV3-2) to TRBJ1-5; D is ambiguous. Trimming took 2 bases from V and 7 from J, leaving 9 bases between them. Germline-derived CDR1 and CDR2 are LGHDT and YNNKEL (reference sequence). CDR3 size: 13 residues.

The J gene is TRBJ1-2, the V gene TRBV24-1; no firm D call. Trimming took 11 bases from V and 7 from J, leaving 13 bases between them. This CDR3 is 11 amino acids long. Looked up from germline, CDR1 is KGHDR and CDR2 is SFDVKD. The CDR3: CAISDGVGYTF. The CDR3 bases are TGTGCCATTTCGGACGGGGTTGGCTACACCTTC.

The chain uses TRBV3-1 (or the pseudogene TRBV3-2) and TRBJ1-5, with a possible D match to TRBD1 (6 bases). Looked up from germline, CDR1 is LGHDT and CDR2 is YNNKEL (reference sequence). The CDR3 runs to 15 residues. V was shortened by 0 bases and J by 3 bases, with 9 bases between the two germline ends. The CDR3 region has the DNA TGTGCCAGCAGCCAAGAAGGGGGAAACAATCAGCCCCAGCATTTT. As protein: CASSQEGGNNQPQHF.

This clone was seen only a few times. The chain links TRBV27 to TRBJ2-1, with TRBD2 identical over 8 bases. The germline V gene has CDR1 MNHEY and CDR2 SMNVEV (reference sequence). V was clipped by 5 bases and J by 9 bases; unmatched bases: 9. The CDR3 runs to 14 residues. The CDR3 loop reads CASSPGTRGIEQFF. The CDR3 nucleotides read TGTGCCAGCAGTCCCGGGACTAGGGGGATTGAGCAGTTCTTC.

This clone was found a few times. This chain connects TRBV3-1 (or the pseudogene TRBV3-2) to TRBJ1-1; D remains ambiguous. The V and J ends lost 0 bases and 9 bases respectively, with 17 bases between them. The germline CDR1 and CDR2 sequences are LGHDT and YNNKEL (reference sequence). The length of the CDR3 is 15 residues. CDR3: CASSQEWVSGPKAFF. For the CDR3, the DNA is TGTGCCAGCAGCCAAGAATGGGTCAGTGGGCCGAAAGCTTTCTTT.

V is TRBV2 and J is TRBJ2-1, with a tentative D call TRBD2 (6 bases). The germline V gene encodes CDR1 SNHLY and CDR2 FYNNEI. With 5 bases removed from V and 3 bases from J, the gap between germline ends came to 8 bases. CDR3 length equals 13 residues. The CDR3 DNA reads TGTGCCAGCAGTAAGGGACTCTACAATGAGCAGTTCTTC. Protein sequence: CASSKGLYNEQFF.

As DNA, the CDR3 is TGCGCCAGCAGCTTGGCGGGACAGGGCTACACCTTC. This gives the protein CASSLAGQGYTF. This chain joins TRBV5-1 and TRBJ1-2; TRBD1 agrees at 7 bases. CDR1 SGHRS and CDR2 YFSETQ come from the germline V gene. V was pared by 0 bases and J by 8 bases, with 1 base of the junction left unmatched. The CDR3 is 12 amino acids.

The CDR3 protein is CASSLGTGYSNQPQHF. The DNA for the CDR3 is TGTGCCAGCAGTTTAGGGACAGGGTATAGCAATCAGCCCCAGCATTTT. The chain joins TRBV27 to TRBJ1-5; the match to TRBD1 covers 9 bases. The V and J ends lost 2 bases and 0 bases, in that order; junction bases with no gene match: 2. The CDR3 contains 16 residues. Germline CDR1 and CDR2: MNHEY and SMNVEV (reference sequence).

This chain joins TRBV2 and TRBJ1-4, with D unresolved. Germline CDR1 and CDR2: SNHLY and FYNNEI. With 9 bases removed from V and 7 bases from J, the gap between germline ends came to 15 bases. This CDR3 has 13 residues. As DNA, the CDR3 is TGTGCCAGTCACCGGCGAGGCGGTGAAAAACTGTTTTTT. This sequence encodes CASHRRGGEKLFF.

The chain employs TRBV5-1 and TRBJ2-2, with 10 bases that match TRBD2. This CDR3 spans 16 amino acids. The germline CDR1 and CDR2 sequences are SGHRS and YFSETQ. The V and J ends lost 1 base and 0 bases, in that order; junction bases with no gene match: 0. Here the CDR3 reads CASSLSGRANTGELFF. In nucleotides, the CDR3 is TGCGCCAGCAGCTTGAGCGGGAGGGCGAACACCGGGGAGCTGTTTTTT.

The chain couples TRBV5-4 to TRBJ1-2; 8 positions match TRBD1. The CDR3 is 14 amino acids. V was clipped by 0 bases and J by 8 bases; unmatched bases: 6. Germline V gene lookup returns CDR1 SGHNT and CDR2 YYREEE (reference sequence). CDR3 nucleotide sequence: TGTGCCAGCAGCTTGGAGGGACAGGCGCGGGGCTACACCTTC. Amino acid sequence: CASSLEGQARGYTF.

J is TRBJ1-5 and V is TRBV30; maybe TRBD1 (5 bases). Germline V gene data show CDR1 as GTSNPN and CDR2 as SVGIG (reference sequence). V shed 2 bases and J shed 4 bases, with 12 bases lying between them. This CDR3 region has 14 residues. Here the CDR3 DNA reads TGTGCCTGGAGTCCCGACAGCAGAAATCAGCCCCAGCATTTT. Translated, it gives CAWSPDSRNQPQHF.

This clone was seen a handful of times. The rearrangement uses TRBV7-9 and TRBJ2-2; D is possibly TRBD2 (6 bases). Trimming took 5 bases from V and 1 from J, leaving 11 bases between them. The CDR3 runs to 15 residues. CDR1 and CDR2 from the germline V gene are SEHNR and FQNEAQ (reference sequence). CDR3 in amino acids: CASSRGSGNTGELFF. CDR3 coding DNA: TGTGCCAGCAGCCGCGGTAGCGGGAACACCGGGGAGCTGTTTTTT.

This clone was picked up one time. The CDR3 DNA reads TGTGCCAGCAGCCGCCAGGGCGAAAGATATGGCTACACCTTC. Amino acid sequence: CASSRQGERYGYTF. The rearrangement uses TRBV3-1 (or the pseudogene TRBV3-2) and TRBJ1-2, with D perhaps matching TRBD1 (5 bases). The CDR3 extends over 14 amino acids. Germline assignment: CDR1 LGHDT and CDR2 YNNKEL (reference sequence). Trimming stripped 4 bases from V and 5 bases from J, with 14 bases between.

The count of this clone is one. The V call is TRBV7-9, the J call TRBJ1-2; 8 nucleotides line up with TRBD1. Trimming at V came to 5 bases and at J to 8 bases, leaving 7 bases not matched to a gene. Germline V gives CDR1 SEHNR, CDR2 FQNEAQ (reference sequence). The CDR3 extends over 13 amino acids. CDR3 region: CASSLTGARGYTF. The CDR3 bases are TGTGCCAGCAGCCTGACAGGGGCCCGGGGCTACACCTTC.

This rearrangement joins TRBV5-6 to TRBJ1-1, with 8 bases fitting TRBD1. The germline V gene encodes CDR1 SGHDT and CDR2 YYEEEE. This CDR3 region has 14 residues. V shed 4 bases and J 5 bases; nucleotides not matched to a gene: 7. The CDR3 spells CASSTGGTGTEAFF. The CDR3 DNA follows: TGTGCCAGCAGCACAGGGGGAACGGGGACTGAAGCTTTCTTT.

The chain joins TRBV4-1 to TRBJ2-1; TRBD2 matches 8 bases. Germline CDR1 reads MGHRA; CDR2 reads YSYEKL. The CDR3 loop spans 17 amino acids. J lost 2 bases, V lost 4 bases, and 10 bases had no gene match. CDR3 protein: CASSLRGDSGTYNEQFF. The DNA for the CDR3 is TGCGCCAGCAGCCTTCGCGGGGATAGCGGGACCTACAATGAGCAGTTCTTC.

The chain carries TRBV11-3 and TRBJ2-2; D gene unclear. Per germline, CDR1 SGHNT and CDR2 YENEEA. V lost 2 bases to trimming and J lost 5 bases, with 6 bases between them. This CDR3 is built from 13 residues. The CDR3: CASSLMSTGELFF. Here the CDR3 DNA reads TGTGCCAGCAGCTTAATGTCGACCGGGGAGCTGTTTTTT.

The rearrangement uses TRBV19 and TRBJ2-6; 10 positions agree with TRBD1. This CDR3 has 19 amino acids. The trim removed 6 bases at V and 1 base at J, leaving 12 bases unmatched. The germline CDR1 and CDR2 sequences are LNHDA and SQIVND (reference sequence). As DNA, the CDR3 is TGTGCCAGTAGCCGACGGGGGGGACAGGGGACTTCTGGGGCCAACGTCCTGACTTTC. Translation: CASSRRGGQGTSGANVLTF.